One sample yielded the 21 T cell receptor beta chains listed below, sequenced in a study of cytomegalovirus exposure and HLA in healthy donors. With 60 Vbeta and 13 Jbeta primers, the PCR was carried out. Clones were sequenced by immunoSEQ multiplex PCR, and TCRdb holds only the in-frame ones, with some missing. The sample includes about 120,000 clones, 75% of them seen just once. The sample taken for sequencing was PBMCs. Source of these receptors: a woman aged 40 to 55 in good health and CMV-seropositive.

The chain links TRBV7-9 to TRBJ2-1; 10 nucleotides match TRBD2. Germline trimming cut 2 bases from V and 4 bases from J; bases unmatched to any gene: 5. Germline assignment: CDR1 SEHNR and CDR2 FQNEAQ (reference sequence). This CDR3 is built from 16 residues. CDR3 nucleotide sequence: TGTGCCAGCAGCTTACCCCTAGCGGGGGAATACAATGAGCAGTTCTTC. It is translated as CASSLPLAGEYNEQFF.

The J gene is TRBJ2-7, the V gene TRBV4-2; 9 nucleotides line up with TRBD1. Germline V gives CDR1 LGHNA, CDR2 YNFKEQ. The CDR3 sequence is 15 residues long. J lost 2 bases, V lost 4 bases, and 6 bases had no gene match. The CDR3 nucleotides are TGTGCCAGCAGCCCCGGACAGGGGTTTACCTACGAGCAGTACTTC. Translation gives CASSPGQGFTYEQYF.

The chain has TRBV2 and TRBJ1-1, with D perhaps TRBD1 (5 bases). Germline V gene sequence: CDR1 SNHLY, CDR2 FYNNEI. Trimming cost V 6 bases and J 8 bases, with 13 bases left between them. The CDR3 covers 12 residues. The CDR3 DNA follows: TGTGCCAGCAGGAGGGACTTAGGGGAAGCTTTCTTT. Its translation: CASRRDLGEAFF.

This clone was detected a few times. The V call is TRBV7-7, the J call TRBJ2-3; D might be TRBD1 (5 bases). Germline lookup yields CDR1 SSHAT and CDR2 FNYEAQ (reference sequence). The germline V and J ends were trimmed by 4 bases and 5 bases, with 10 bases remaining between them. This CDR3 region has 13 residues. CDR3 sequence: CASSSSGLDTQYF. The CDR3 region has the DNA TGTGCCAGCAGCTCATCAGGGTTAGATACGCAGTATTTT. Looking up the rest from reference TRBV7-7 and TRBJ2-3 gives the full variable domain: GAGVSQSPRYKVTKRGQDVTLRCDPISSHATLYWYQQALGQGPEFLTYFNYEAQPDKSGLPSDRFSAERPEGSISTLTIQRTEQRDSAMYRCASSSSGLDTQYFGPGTRLTVL.

The chain is built from TRBV4-2 and TRBJ2-5; TRBD2 agrees at 8 bases. With 0 bases clipped from V and 1 base from J, the junction kept 4 bases outside the gene matches. The CDR3 is 16 amino acids. Germline V CDR1 and CDR2: LGHNA, YNFKEQ. The CDR3 DNA reads TGTGCCAGCAGCCAAGAAGGCGGGAGGCCCCAAGAGACCCAGTACTTC. Its translation is CASSQEGGRPQETQYF.

This clone was seen more than once but under ten times. The chain recombines TRBV6-5 with TRBJ2-1; possible D gene TRBD1, 7 bases. Trimming took 4 bases from V and 2 from J, leaving 12 bases between them. The CDR3 totals 15 residues. Germline CDR1 and CDR2: MNHEY and SVGAGI. The DNA for the CDR3 is TGTGCCAGCAGTTCCAGGGGGGTTGCCTACAATGAGCAGTTCTTC. As protein: CASSSRGVAYNEQFF.

This clone has a handful of counts. The rearrangement joins TRBV7-2 to TRBJ2-1, with 8 bases fitting TRBD1. Germline CDR1 reads SGHTA; CDR2 reads FQGNSA. V trimming: 5 bases; J trimming: 10 bases; junction bases outside the gene matches: 7. CDR3 length: 13 residues. The CDR3 bases are TGTGCCAGCAGCGTACTGGACAGGGTCGAGCAGTTCTTC. Protein sequence: CASSVLDRVEQFF.

The rearrangement links TRBV29-1 to TRBJ1-4; D is perhaps TRBD1 (6 bases). Germline V gene sequence: CDR1 SQVTM, CDR2 ANQGSEA. The V and J ends lost 1 base and 2 bases respectively, with 8 bases between them. The CDR3 extends over 14 amino acids. The CDR3 DNA sequence: TGCAGCGTTGAAGGTACAGGGACTAATGAAAAACTGTTTTTT. This sequence encodes CSVEGTGTNEKLFF.

This clone has more than one count but fewer than ten. The J gene is TRBJ1-4, the V gene TRBV6-6; weak D call: TRBD1 (6 bases). Germline V lookup: CDR1 MNHNY, CDR2 SVGAGI (reference sequence). V gave up 5 bases and J gave up 5 bases, with 9 bases separating them. The CDR3 spans 13 residues. The CDR3 region is CASSQGQNEKLFF. In nucleotides, the CDR3 is TGTGCCAGCAGTCAAGGACAGAATGAAAAACTGTTTTTT.

V and J are TRBV7-9 and TRBJ1-3; a possible D gene is TRBD1 (5 bases). Between the trimmed V and J ends, which lost 4 bases and 0 bases, there was a span of 13 bases. Germline V gene lookup returns CDR1 SEHNR and CDR2 FQNEAQ (reference sequence). The length of the CDR3 is 16 residues. CDR3 coding DNA: TGTGCCAGCAGCTCGACAGTCTCTTACTCTGGAAACACCATATATTTT. This sequence encodes CASSSTVSYSGNTIYF.

The rearrangement joins TRBV18 to TRBJ1-5; no clear D gene. The length of the CDR3 is 15 residues. CDR1 and CDR2 (germline): KGHSH, LQKENI. Trimming shortened V by 3 bases and J by 5 bases, and 14 bases separated the two germline ends. CDR3 DNA sequence: TGTGCCAGCTCACCCAAAGAAGGAGGGTATCAGCCCCAGCATTTT. Protein sequence: CASSPKEGGYQPQHF.

The chain links TRBV9 to TRBJ1-3; D is possibly TRBD1 (6 bases). V shed 2 bases and J shed 0 bases, with 9 bases lying between them. CDR3 length equals 15 residues. CDR1 and CDR2 (germline): SGDLS, YYNGEE. The CDR3 spells CASSVDSYSGNTIYF. The CDR3 DNA reads as TGTGCCAGCAGCGTGGACAGCTACTCTGGAAACACCATATATTTT.

Details on this clone: Other DNA variants within this sample encode the same CDR3. This chain links TRBV27 with TRBJ2-1, with 12 nucleotides matching TRBD2. This CDR3 is built from 15 residues. V was clipped by 5 bases and J by 4 bases; unmatched bases: 3. Germline values: CDR1 MNHEY, CDR2 SMNVEV (reference sequence). DNA of the CDR3: TGTGCCAGCAGTCTAGGACTAGCGGGATACAATGAGCAGTTCTTC. Translation gives CASSLGLAGYNEQFF.

The chain's CDR3 is CASSAGAGAPYEQYF. The CDR3 DNA reads as TGTGCCAGCAGTGCCGGGGCGGGAGCTCCCTACGAGCAGTACTTC. The V and J genes are TRBV28 and TRBJ2-7; 7 nucleotides align to TRBD2. CDR3 length: 15 residues. Germline assignment: CDR1 MDHEN and CDR2 SYDVKM. Losses at the gene ends were 5 bases for V and 2 bases for J; bases not matched to a gene: 9.

This clone appeared a single time. The chain uses TRBV2 and TRBJ2-3, with 8 nucleotides matching TRBD1. Germline V gene data show CDR1 as SNHLY and CDR2 as FYNNEI. The junction had 6 bases not matched to a gene; V was cut back by 7 bases and J by 3 bases. The CDR3 is made up of 14 amino acids. Here the CDR3 DNA reads TGTGCCAGCAATTCAGGGGGCTGGACAGATACGCAGTATTTT. Its translation is CASNSGGWTDTQYF.

This clone was found a few times. V is TRBV7-3 and J is TRBJ2-1; 12 bases agree with TRBD2. From germline, CDR1 is SGHTA and CDR2 FQGTGA. The ends lost 5 bases at V and 10 bases at J; junction bases unmatched: 15. The length of the CDR3 is 17 residues. CDR3 in DNA: TGTGCCAGCAGCCCAGTATCCGGGACTAGCGGGCTTAGGGAGCAGTTCTTC. Amino acids: CASSPVSGTSGLREQFF. Full variable domain (rest looked up from reference TRBV7-3 and TRBJ2-1): GAGVSQTPSNKVTEKGKYVELRCDPISGHTALYWYRQSLGQGPEFLIYFQGTGAADDSGLPNDRFFAVRPEGSVSTLKIQRTERGDSAVYLCASSPVSGTSGLREQFFGPGTRLTVL.

The genes are TRBV7-9 and TRBJ2-1, with D unclear. With 2 bases removed from V and 7 bases from J, the gap between germline ends came to 6 bases. The CDR3 runs to 12 residues. Looked up from germline, CDR1 is SEHNR and CDR2 is FQNEAQ (reference sequence). The CDR3 DNA reads TGTGCCAGCAGCTTATCTGAGAATGAGCAGTTCTTC. Translating it yields CASSLSENEQFF.

V gene TRBV5-3 combines with J gene TRBJ2-3, with D unresolved. TRBV5-3 is assigned to the ORF class and has an uncertain function. CDR3 size: 13 residues. V gave up 3 bases and J gave up 3 bases, with 8 bases separating them. CDR3 sequence: CARSSVRTDTQYF. CDR3 DNA: TGTGCCAGAAGCTCTGTGAGAACAGATACGCAGTATTTT.

The V and J genes are TRBV7-9 and TRBJ2-7; 9 nucleotides agree with TRBD1. The CDR3 consists of 17 residues. Germline V gene sequence: CDR1 SEHNR, CDR2 FQNEAQ (reference sequence). V lost 1 base, J lost 4 bases, and 11 bases stayed unmatched. CDR3 sequence reads: CASSLDLTGQGQYEQYF. The DNA of the CDR3 is TGTGCCAGCAGCTTAGATCTTACGGGACAGGGACAATACGAGCAGTACTTC. The whole variable domain, filled in from reference TRBV7-9 and TRBJ2-7, reads DTGVSQNPRHKITKRGQNVTFRCDPISEHNRLYWYRQTLGQGPEFLTYFQNEAQLEKSRLLSDRFSAERPKGSFSTLEIQRTEQGDSAMYLCASSLDLTGQGQYEQYFGPGTRLTVT.

The chain uses TRBV15 and TRBJ1-5; maybe TRBD1 (5 bases). Germline V gene data show CDR1 as LNHNV and CDR2 as YYDKDF (reference sequence). Trimming removed 0 bases from V and 3 bases from J, with 12 bases in between. This CDR3 has 16 amino acids. In nucleotides, the CDR3 is TGTGCCACCAGCAGAGAATTGGAGGGGTACAATCAGCCCCAGCATTTT. This codes for CATSRELEGYNQPQHF.

The chain's CDR3 is CASSLEKGLAGYSYEQYF. The CDR3 region has the DNA TGTGCCAGCAGCTTAGAAAAGGGATTAGCGGGCTATTCCTACGAGCAGTACTTC. The chain has TRBV7-9 and TRBJ2-7; 7 bases are shared with TRBD2. Germline CDR1 reads SEHNR; CDR2 reads FQNEAQ (reference sequence). The CDR3 loop spans 18 amino acids. Losses at the gene ends were 1 base for V and 1 base for J; bases not matched to a gene: 13.